This passage covers 31 T cell receptor beta chains from one sample sequenced in a study of T cell changes during pregnancy in multiple sclerosis. The data were produced by immunoSEQ multiplex PCR, yet TCRdb's version contains in-frame clones alone and is incomplete. The sample records about 57,000 clones, under 95% being singletons. Sequenced here: CD4+ T cells from peripheral blood mononuclear cells, sampled in the second trimester of pregnancy. These TCRs come from a female donor with multiple sclerosis, enrolled in a pregnancy study.

This rearrangement joins TRBV5-1 to TRBJ2-7; a weak D match, TRBD1 (5 bases). Germline assignment: CDR1 SGHRS and CDR2 YFSETQ. This CDR3 has 13 residues. Trimming removed 3 bases at V and 4 bases at J, with 11 bases between. The CDR3 nucleotides are TGCGCCAGCAGCTCAACTACAGGTTACGAGCAGTACTTC. Translating it yields CASSSTTGYEQYF.

This chain joins TRBV7-3 and TRBJ2-1, with 13 bases matching TRBD2. V was clipped by 6 bases and J by 5 bases; unmatched bases: 4. The CDR3 runs to 15 residues. Germline CDR1 and CDR2: SGHTA and FQGTGA. The CDR3 protein is CASSIGTSGDNEQFF. Written as DNA, the CDR3 is TGTGCCAGCAGTATCGGGACTAGCGGGGACAATGAGCAGTTCTTC.

The chain joins TRBV6-1 to TRBJ1-5; 8 nucleotides line up with TRBD1. This CDR3 has 15 amino acids. The ends lost 3 bases at V and 3 bases at J; junction bases unmatched: 4. Germline-derived CDR1 and CDR2 are MNHNS and SASEGT. CDR3 loop: CASSEAGGINQPQHF. The CDR3 DNA is TGTGCCAGCAGTGAGGCAGGGGGCATCAATCAGCCCCAGCATTTT.

The chain couples TRBV7-2 to TRBJ2-3; no firm D call. The V gene's germline CDR1 is SGHTA and CDR2 FQGNSA. The CDR3 has 12 residues. V was trimmed by 2 bases and J by 2 bases, leaving 2 bases between them. Written as DNA, the CDR3 is TGTGCCAGCAGCTTACTCACAGATACGCAGTATTTT. Protein product: CASSLLTDTQYF.

This rearrangement joins TRBV6-1 to TRBJ2-2; a possible D gene is TRBD1 (5 bases). The CDR3 loop spans 17 amino acids. The germline V and J ends were trimmed by 2 bases and 3 bases, with 16 bases remaining between them. CDR1 and CDR2 from the germline V gene are MNHNS and SASEGT. Here the CDR3 DNA reads TGTGCCAGCAGTGAAAAGCCCCCAGGCAGGGACACCGGGGAGCTGTTTTTT. This translates into CASSEKPPGRDTGELFF.

The chain recombines TRBV5-4 with TRBJ2-1, with unresolved D. CDR1 is SGHNT, CDR2 YYREEE, per germline (reference sequence). V dropped 0 bases and J dropped 10 bases, with 11 bases sitting between them. This CDR3 comprises 13 residues. The CDR3 loop reads CASSLVGLGEQFF. The CDR3, as DNA: TGTGCCAGCAGCTTGGTAGGTCTCGGGGAGCAGTTCTTC.

The chain recombines TRBV28 with TRBJ1-1, with 8 bases matching TRBD1. CDR1 MDHEN and CDR2 SYDVKM come from the germline V gene. The CDR3 sequence is 13 residues long. Losses at the gene ends were 4 bases for V and 10 bases for J; bases not matched to a gene: 8. The CDR3 loop reads CASSWGQEEVAFF. CDR3 DNA: TGTGCCAGCAGTTGGGGACAGGAGGAGGTAGCTTTCTTT.

The chain employs TRBV29-1 and TRBJ2-5, with 7 bases aligning to TRBD1. The CDR3 length is 13 residues. Losses at the gene ends were 4 bases for V and 4 bases for J; bases not matched to a gene: 6. CDR1 and CDR2 (germline): SQVTM, ANQGSEA. The CDR3 bases are TGCAGCGTTGCCTGGGGACAGAGAGAGACCCAGTACTTC. It encodes CSVAWGQRETQYF.

This clone was seen a single time. The chain is built from TRBV27 and TRBJ2-3, with TRBD2 matching over 9 bases. The CDR3 spans 17 residues. The V gene's germline CDR1 is MNHEY and CDR2 SMNVEV (reference sequence). V was clipped by 4 bases and J by 6 bases; unmatched bases: 14. The chain's CDR3 is CASSSPSGKRMSDTQYF. CDR3 nucleotide sequence: TGTGCCAGCAGTTCACCTAGCGGGAAAAGGATGTCGGATACGCAGTATTTT.

The chain combines TRBV30 with TRBJ2-2; 9 bases fit TRBD1. The CDR3 is 14 amino acids. With V trimmed by 2 bases and J by 6 bases, 4 bases remained unmatched. Per germline, CDR1 GTSNPN and CDR2 SVGIG (reference sequence). DNA for the CDR3: TGTGCCTGGAGTTACGGGACAGGGTCCGGGGAGCTGTTTTTT. Protein: CAWSYGTGSGELFF.

The CDR3 coding sequence is TGTGCCAGCAGTTACGGGGACAGTAATGAAAAACTGTTTTTT. This sequence encodes CASSYGDSNEKLFF. This sequence joins TRBV6-6 and TRBJ1-4; TRBD1 matches 7 bases. The J segment lost 4 bases and the V segment lost 2 bases, leaving 1 base of the junction unmatched. Germline V CDR1 and CDR2: MNHNY, SVGAGI (reference sequence). There are 14 residues in the CDR3.

V is TRBV5-4 and J is TRBJ2-3; unclear D gene. Trimming shortened V by 0 bases and J by 4 bases, and 15 bases separated the two germline ends. In germline, CDR1 is SGHNT, CDR2 YYREEE (reference sequence). The CDR3 runs 16 residues. The CDR3 region has the DNA TGTGCCAGCAGCTTGGCCGAAAGCCACTACCCAGATACGCAGTATTTT. The encoded protein is CASSLAESHYPDTQYF.

The rearrangement uses TRBV19 and TRBJ1-1, with a possible D match to TRBD1 (6 bases). CDR1 is LNHDA and CDR2 is SQIVND in the germline V gene (reference sequence). The CDR3 sequence is 13 residues long. V was trimmed by 5 bases and J by 1 base, leaving 8 bases between them. CDR3 DNA sequence: TGTGCCAGTAGTGTACAGGGGAACACTGAAGCTTTCTTT. Protein sequence: CASSVQGNTEAFF. The full variable domain, in which reference TRBV19 and TRBJ1-1 provide the parts outside the CDR3, is DGGITQSPKYLFRKEGQNVTLSCEQNLNHDAMYWYRQDPGQGLRLIYYSQIVNDFQKGDIAEGYSVSREKKESFPLTVTSAQKNPTAFYLCASSVQGNTEAFFGQGTRLTVV.

The chain couples TRBV6-6 to TRBJ2-7, with 12 nucleotides matching TRBD1. This CDR3 is built from 15 residues. Germline V gene data show CDR1 as MNHNY and CDR2 as SVGAGI (reference sequence). J lost 7 bases, V lost 0 bases, and 4 bases had no gene match. The CDR3 DNA is TGTGCCAGCAGTTACTCCCGGGACAGGGGGCGGGAGCAGTACTTC. Translating gives CASSYSRDRGREQYF.

Only one count was recorded for this clone. The J gene is TRBJ1-5, the V gene TRBV4-1, with D possibly being TRBD1 (5 bases). Deletions cut 3 bases from V and 2 bases from J, with 11 bases between. CDR1 MGHRA and CDR2 YSYEKL come from the germline V gene. The CDR3 covers 15 residues. In DNA, the CDR3 is TGCGCCAGCAGCCACGAATTGGGGCGCAATCAGCCCCAGCATTTT. Translated, it gives CASSHELGRNQPQHF.

CDR3 bases: TGCGCCAGCAGCCAGGGGGGACTAGCGGAAAACGAGCAGTACTTC. Its protein is CASSQGGLAENEQYF. The genes are TRBV5-1 and TRBJ2-7; 11 bases line up with TRBD2. Germline CDR1 SGHRS, CDR2 YFSETQ. The CDR3 is 15 amino acids. V gave up 4 bases and J gave up 5 bases; unmatched junction bases: 8. Full variable domain (outside the CDR3, taken from reference TRBV5-1 and TRBJ2-7): KAGVTQTPRYLIKTRGQQVTLSCSPISGHRSVSWYQQTPGQGLQFLFEYFSETQRNKGNFPGRFSGRQFSNSRSEMNVSTLELGDSALYLCASSQGGLAENEQYFGPGTRLTVT.

This rearrangement joins TRBV5-5 to TRBJ1-3; a possible D gene is TRBD1 (6 bases). Deletions cut 4 bases from V and 4 bases from J, with 18 bases between. The germline CDR1 and CDR2 sequences are SGHKS and YYEKEE (reference sequence). The CDR3 spans 16 residues. CDR3 DNA: TGTGCCAGCAGCCACCGAGGGGGGGGCGCCGGAAACACCATATATTTT. Translation: CASSHRGGGAGNTIYF.

The rearrangement uses TRBV5-6 and TRBJ2-1; TRBD1 aligns across 7 bases. This CDR3 region has 15 residues. V trimming: 2 bases; J trimming: 4 bases; junction bases outside the gene matches: 6. Per germline, CDR1 SGHDT and CDR2 YYEEEE. CDR3 coding DNA: TGTGCCAGCAGCTTAAGGGGGCCCGGTTACAATGAGCAGTTCTTC. Translation: CASSLRGPGYNEQFF.

The rearrangement uses TRBV5-3 and TRBJ2-1; D is possibly TRBD1 (5 bases). TRBV5-3 is an ORF for which the function is uncertain. Trimming took 0 bases from V and 3 from J, leaving 10 bases between them. The CDR3 covers 15 residues. In nucleotides, the CDR3 is TGTGCCAGAAGCTTGGGCCAGGGCCTCTACAATGAGCAGTTCTTC. Its translation: CARSLGQGLYNEQFF.

This clone has just one count. The genes are TRBV5-4 and TRBJ2-5; TRBD2 matches 12 bases. The CDR3 has 16 amino acids. In germline, CDR1 is SGHNT, CDR2 YYREEE (reference sequence). With 0 bases clipped from V and 1 base from J, the junction kept 1 base outside the gene matches. In DNA form, the CDR3 reads TGTGCCAGCAGCTTGGCTAGCGGGAGGGTCCAAGAGACCCAGTACTTC. Its protein product is CASSLASGRVQETQYF.

This rearrangement joins TRBV5-6 to TRBJ2-1, with TRBD1 identical over 9 bases. The CDR3 length is 18 residues. The germline V gene encodes CDR1 SGHDT and CDR2 YYEEEE. Trimming removed 2 bases from V and 3 bases from J; junction bases left unmatched: 12. CDR3 loop: CASSLTGGAGSNYNEQFF. DNA of the CDR3: TGTGCCAGCAGCTTAACAGGGGGCGCAGGTTCCAACTACAATGAGCAGTTCTTC.

This clone was detected once. The chain couples TRBV19 to TRBJ2-3; 10 bases align to TRBD2. The V segment lost 5 bases and the J segment 5 bases; nucleotides outside the gene matches: 7. The CDR3 is 15 amino acids. Germline CDR1 and CDR2: LNHDA and SQIVND (reference sequence). CDR3 coding DNA: TGTGCCAGTAGTCTGCTAGCGGGGGATATAGATACGCAGTATTTT. Protein sequence: CASSLLAGDIDTQYF.

The chain combines TRBV2 with TRBJ2-5; 13 nucleotides match TRBD2. The CDR3 runs to 14 residues. Germline lookup yields CDR1 SNHLY and CDR2 FYNNEI. V was clipped by 5 bases and J by 5 bases; unmatched bases: 2. CDR3 bases: TGTGCCAGCAGTCGGACTAGCGGGAGCGAGACCCAGTACTTC. Translated, it gives CASSRTSGSETQYF.

This chain links TRBV19 with TRBJ1-5; D possibly corresponds to TRBD1 (5 bases). V dropped 1 base and J dropped 0 bases, with 7 bases sitting between them. Germline V CDR1 and CDR2: LNHDA, SQIVND (reference sequence). There are 15 residues in the CDR3. This CDR3 is CASSIATASNQPQHF. As DNA, the CDR3 is TGTGCCAGTAGTATAGCGACAGCTAGCAATCAGCCCCAGCATTTT. Full variable domain (remainder filled in from reference TRBV19 and TRBJ1-5): DGGITQSPKYLFRKEGQNVTLSCEQNLNHDAMYWYRQDPGQGLRLIYYSQIVNDFQKGDIAEGYSVSREKKESFPLTVTSAQKNPTAFYLCASSIATASNQPQHFGDGTRLSIL.

This chain connects TRBV28 to TRBJ1-1; D gene unclear. Germline V gene lookup returns CDR1 MDHEN and CDR2 SYDVKM. The CDR3 has 17 amino acids. The V end lost 2 bases, the J end lost 0 bases, and 16 bases lay between the germline ends. CDR3: CASSLKGLRSVNTEAFF. The DNA for the CDR3 is TGTGCCAGCAGTTTAAAAGGACTCCGATCGGTGAACACTGAAGCTTTCTTT.

V is TRBV18 and J is TRBJ2-3; 7 nucleotides match TRBD2. Trimming cost V 3 bases and J 4 bases; bases outside gene matches: 10. The germline CDR1 and CDR2 sequences are KGHSH and LQKENI. This CDR3 has 16 residues. The CDR3 loop is CASSPARTGGSDTQYF. The CDR3 region has the DNA TGTGCCAGCTCACCCGCTCGCACGGGGGGATCAGATACGCAGTATTTT.

V and J are TRBV7-2 and TRBJ2-1; 7 nucleotides agree with TRBD1. V trimming: 2 bases; J trimming: 6 bases; junction bases outside the gene matches: 19. This CDR3 contains 19 residues. CDR1 and CDR2 from the germline V gene are SGHTA and FQGNSA. This chain's CDR3 is CASSLSFRGRGGPFNEQFF. CDR3 in DNA: TGTGCCAGCAGCTTATCCTTTAGAGGTCGAGGGGGCCCGTTCAATGAGCAGTTCTTC.

The gene calls are TRBV5-5 and TRBJ2-7; 8 nucleotides agree with TRBD2. From germline, CDR1 is SGHKS and CDR2 YYEKEE (reference sequence). V lost 0 bases and J lost 0; bases outside the gene matches: 8. The CDR3 loop spans 17 amino acids. The CDR3 protein is CASSLARTSGLSYEQYF. The CDR3 region has the DNA TGTGCCAGCAGCTTGGCGAGAACTAGCGGCCTCTCCTACGAGCAGTACTTC.

V gene TRBV5-4 combines with J gene TRBJ2-3; 11 bases fit TRBD2. This CDR3 region has 16 residues. Germline-derived CDR1 and CDR2 are SGHNT and YYREEE (reference sequence). Losses at the gene ends were 2 bases for V and 0 bases for J; bases not matched to a gene: 2. The CDR3 region is CASSLRTSGSTDTQYF. The DNA of the CDR3 is TGTGCCAGCAGCTTACGGACTAGCGGGAGCACAGATACGCAGTATTTT.

The CDR3 coding sequence is TGCGCCAGCAGTGAGACACCCAGCTCCTACGAGCAGTACTTC. Translation: CASSETPSSYEQYF. This chain uses TRBV10-2 with TRBJ2-7; D gene uncertain. V dropped 2 bases and J dropped 0 bases, with 8 bases sitting between them. The CDR3 is made up of 14 amino acids. Per the germline V gene, CDR1 is WSHSY and CDR2 is SAAADI.

The chain recombines TRBV5-1 with TRBJ1-2; TRBD1 aligns across 7 bases. Trimming cost V 4 bases and J 2 bases; bases outside gene matches: 5. This CDR3 has 14 residues. Germline-derived CDR1 and CDR2 are SGHRS and YFSETQ. CDR3 DNA sequence: TGCGCCAGCAGCAAGACAGGGACCAACTATGGCTACACCTTC. It is translated as CASSKTGTNYGYTF.